This is a list of T cell receptor beta chains from one sample in a study of blood T cell repertoires in COVID-19. The repertoire was sequenced with immunoSEQ multiplex PCR; TCRdb's copy has only in-frame clones and lacks some. The data show approximately 330,000 clones, 90% seen once. The sequenced sample was peripheral blood. These receptors were obtained from a woman in her forties with COVID-19, enrolled during active disease. Each CDR3 is given with its conserved first and last residue. A D gene is named only where the DNA matches it firmly. Expanded clones are given a class, and other clones once, few, many or no size at all.

abundance	v_gene	j_gene	d_gene	CDR3nt	CDR3aa
.	TRBV6-2/TRBV6-3	TRBJ2-2	TRBD1	TGTGCCAGCAGTAGGGACAGTGACACCGGGGAGCTGTTTTTT	CASSRDSDTGELFF
.	TRBV7-2	TRBJ1-2	.	TGTGCCAGCATACGGCGAGGGGGTCCCAACTATGGCTACACCTTC	CASIRRGGPNYGYTF
.	TRBV19	TRBJ2-3	.	TGTGCCAGTAGTATAGCGGGATCAGATACGCAGTATTTT	CASSIAGSDTQYF
.	TRBV9	TRBJ1-1	TRBD1	TGTGCCAGCAGTATTCAGGGGGCGAGCACTGAAGCTTTCTTT	CASSIQGASTEAFF
.	TRBV10-3	TRBJ2-3	.	TGTGCCATCAGGGTGGGAGTCACAGATACGCAGTATTTT	CAIRVGVTDTQYF
.	TRBV15	TRBJ1-5	.	TGTGCCACCAGCAGAGATCGGAGGGGGGCGGGGGTTCAGCCCCAGCATTTT	CATSRDRRGAGVQPQHF
.	TRBV9	TRBJ2-3	.	TGTGCCAGCAGCCACCCCGGGAGCACAGATACGCAGTATTTT	CASSHPGSTDTQYF
.	TRBV4-1	TRBJ1-1	TRBD1	TGCGCCAGCAGCTTCCAGGGGGCGGGTACTGAAGCTTTCTTT	CASSFQGAGTEAFF
.	TRBV28	TRBJ2-4	TRBD2	TGTGCCAGCAGTTTGGGTCTTAGACTAGCGGGAGCCATTCAGTACTTC	CASSLGLRLAGAIQYF
.	TRBV27	TRBJ1-5	TRBD1	TGTGCCAGCAGCCCCGGGACAGGGAGCAATCAGCCCCAGCATTTT	CASSPGTGSNQPQHF
.	TRBV7-3	TRBJ2-3	TRBD2	TGTGCCAGCAGCTCCGCGGGAGGTACAGATACGCAGTATTTT	CASSSAGGTDTQYF
.	TRBV5-1	TRBJ2-2	.	TGCGCCAGCAGCTTGAGCGCTCCCGGGGAGCTGTTTTTT	CASSLSAPGELFF
.	TRBV5-1	TRBJ2-7	TRBD2	TGCGCCAGCAGCTCGGGACTAGCGGTCTCCTACGAGCAGTACTTC	CASSSGLAVSYEQYF
.	TRBV6-5	TRBJ2-4	.	TGTGCCAGCAGTTACTCCAGGCCCGGGAAGGACATTCAGTACTTC	CASSYSRPGKDIQYF
few	TRBV6-5	TRBJ1-6	TRBD1	TGTGCCAGCAGGGGGACAGGGTTGCAGTCACCCCTCCACTTT	CASRGTGLQSPLHF
.	TRBV28	TRBJ1-5	.	TGTGCCAGCAGTTCAACGGGGATTAGTCAGCCCCAGCATTTT	CASSSTGISQPQHF
.	TRBV5-4	TRBJ2-3	TRBD2	TGTGCCAGCAGCTCTAGCGGGATCCCCTCCACAGATACGCAGTATTTT	CASSSSGIPSTDTQYF
.	TRBV7-3	TRBJ2-3	TRBD2	TGTGCCAGCAGCCGGAGGGACTATCAAGATACGCAGTATTTT	CASSRRDYQDTQYF
.	TRBV11-2	TRBJ1-2	.	TGTGCCACCCCGAAGTTGGGGGGTGGCTACACCTTC	CATPKLGGGYTF
.	TRBV7-9	TRBJ2-2	TRBD2	TGTGCCAGCGTCGGGGGGGTTGCCGGGGAGCTGTTTTTT	CASVGGVAGELFF
.	TRBV5-4	TRBJ2-1	.	TGTGCCAGCAGCTTGAGGAGCGATGAGCAGTTCTTC	CASSLRSDEQFF
.	TRBV7-2	TRBJ1-6	.	TGTGCCAGCAGCCAAACAGGCAACCCAATGCGCGTCAATTCACCCCTCCACTTT	CASSQTGNPMRVNSPLHF
.	TRBV11-2	TRBJ1-1	.	TGTGCCAGTCAACCGGGGGTCACTGAAGCTTTCTTT	CASQPGVTEAFF
.	TRBV7-9	TRBJ2-2	.	TGTGCCAGCATTCAATCAGGGGCCACCGGGGAGCTGTTTTTT	CASIQSGATGELFF
.	TRBV5-6	TRBJ1-2	.	TGTGCCAGCAGCTTGGACTCTTATGGCTACACCTTC	CASSLDSYGYTF
.	TRBV5-1	TRBJ2-2	.	TGCGCCAGCGAGGCTGGGTACACCGGGGAGCTGTTTTTT	CASEAGYTGELFF
.	TRBV27	TRBJ2-2	TRBD2	TGTGCCAGCAGTTTCAGCGGGAGAGATACCGGGGAGCTGTTTTTT	CASSFSGRDTGELFF
.	TRBV11-1	TRBJ1-6	TRBD1	TGTGCCAGCAGCTTACGGGACAGGTTAAGTTCACCCCTCCACTTT	CASSLRDRLSSPLHF
.	TRBV5-6	TRBJ1-1	TRBD1	TGTGCCAGCAGCCCCCGATCGGGACAGGTCACAGGGAACACTGAAGCTTTCTTT	CASSPRSGQVTGNTEAFF
.	TRBV25-1	TRBJ2-7	.	TGTGCCAGCAGCCCGGGCTACGAGCAGTACTTC	CASSPGYEQYF
.	TRBV3-1/TRBV3-2	TRBJ2-7	TRBD1	TGTGCCAGCAGCCCGCTCGGACAGGCCTTCTCCTACGAGCAGTACTTC	CASSPLGQAFSYEQYF